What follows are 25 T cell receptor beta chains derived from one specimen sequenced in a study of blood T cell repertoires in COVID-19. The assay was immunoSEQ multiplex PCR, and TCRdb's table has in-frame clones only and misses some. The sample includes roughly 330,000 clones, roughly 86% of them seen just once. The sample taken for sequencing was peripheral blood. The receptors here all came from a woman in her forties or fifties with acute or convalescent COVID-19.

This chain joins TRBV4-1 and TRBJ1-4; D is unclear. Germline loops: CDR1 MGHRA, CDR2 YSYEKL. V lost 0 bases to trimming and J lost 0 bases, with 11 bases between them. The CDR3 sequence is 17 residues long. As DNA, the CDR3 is TGCGCCAGCAGCCAAGATGGTCGCGAGGCAACTAATGAAAAACTGTTTTTT. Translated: CASSQDGREATNEKLFF.

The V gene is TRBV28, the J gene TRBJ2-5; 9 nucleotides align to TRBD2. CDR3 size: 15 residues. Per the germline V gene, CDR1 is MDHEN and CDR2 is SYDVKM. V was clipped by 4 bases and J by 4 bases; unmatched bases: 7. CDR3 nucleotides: TGTGCCAGCAGTTCCCCGGCTAGCGGGATAGAGACCCAGTACTTC. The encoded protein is CASSSPASGIETQYF.

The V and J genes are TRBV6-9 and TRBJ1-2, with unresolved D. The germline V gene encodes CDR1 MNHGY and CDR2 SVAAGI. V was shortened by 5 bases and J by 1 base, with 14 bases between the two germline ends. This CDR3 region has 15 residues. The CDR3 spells CASSDTVPYNYGYTF. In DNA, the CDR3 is TGTGCCAGCAGTGATACGGTCCCCTATAACTATGGCTACACCTTC.

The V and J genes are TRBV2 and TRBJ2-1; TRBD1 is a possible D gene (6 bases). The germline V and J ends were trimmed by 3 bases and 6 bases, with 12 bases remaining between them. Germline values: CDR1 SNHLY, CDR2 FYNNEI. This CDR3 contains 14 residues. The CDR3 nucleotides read TGTGCCAGCAGTGATTCAGGGGTTCCCAATGAGCAGTTCTTC. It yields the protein CASSDSGVPNEQFF.

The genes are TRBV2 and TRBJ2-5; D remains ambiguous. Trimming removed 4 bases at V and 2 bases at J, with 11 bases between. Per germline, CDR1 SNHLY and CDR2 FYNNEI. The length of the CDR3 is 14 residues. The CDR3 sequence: CASSAERVQETQYF. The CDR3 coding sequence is TGTGCCAGCAGTGCCGAGAGAGTTCAAGAGACCCAGTACTTC.

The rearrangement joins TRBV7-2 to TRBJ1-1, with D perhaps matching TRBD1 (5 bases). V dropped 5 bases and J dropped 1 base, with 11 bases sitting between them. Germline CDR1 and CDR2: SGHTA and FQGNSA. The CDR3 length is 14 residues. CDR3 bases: TGTGCCAGCAGCCCCCTTACAGGGAACACTGAAGCTTTCTTT. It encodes CASSPLTGNTEAFF.

The CDR3 DNA sequence: TGCGCCAGCAGCTTGGTTCCGGGGGTGGCCTACAATGAGCAGTTCTTC. Translating gives CASSLVPGVAYNEQFF. The rearrangement uses TRBV5-1 and TRBJ2-1; D perhaps matches TRBD2 (6 bases). V lost 0 bases, J lost 2 bases, and 12 bases lay in between. CDR1 and CDR2 (germline): SGHRS, YFSETQ. The CDR3 totals 16 residues.

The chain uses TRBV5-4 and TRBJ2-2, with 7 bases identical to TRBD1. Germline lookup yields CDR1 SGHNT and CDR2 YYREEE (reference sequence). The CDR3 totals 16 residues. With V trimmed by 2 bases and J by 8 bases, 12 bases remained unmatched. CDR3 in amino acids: CASSFAFHRGIGELFF. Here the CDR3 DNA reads TGTGCCAGCAGCTTCGCATTCCACAGGGGAATAGGGGAGCTGTTTTTT.

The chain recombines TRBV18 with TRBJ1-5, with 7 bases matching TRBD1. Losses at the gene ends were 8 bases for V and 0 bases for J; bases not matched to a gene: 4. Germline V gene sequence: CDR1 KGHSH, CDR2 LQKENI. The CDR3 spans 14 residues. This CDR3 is CASGRDSSNQPQHF. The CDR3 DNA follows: TGTGCCAGCGGTAGGGACAGTAGCAATCAGCCCCAGCATTTT.

The CDR3 bases are TGTGCCAGCAGTCGGCAGGGGGCTTTGAACACTGAAGCTTTCTTT. As protein: CASSRQGALNTEAFF. The V call is TRBV28, the J call TRBJ1-1, with 8 bases lining up with TRBD1. The germline V gene has CDR1 MDHEN and CDR2 SYDVKM. V lost 5 bases and J lost 0; bases outside the gene matches: 5. This CDR3 has 15 residues.

The CDR3 loop reads CASRGGFSGNTIYF. CDR3 sequence (DNA): TGTGCCAGCAGAGGGGGCTTCTCTGGAAACACCATATATTTT. The genes are TRBV2 and TRBJ1-3; 7 nucleotides line up with TRBD1. Germline V gene sequence: CDR1 SNHLY, CDR2 FYNNEI. The CDR3 totals 14 residues. The junction had 2 bases not matched to a gene; V was cut back by 6 bases and J by 0 bases.

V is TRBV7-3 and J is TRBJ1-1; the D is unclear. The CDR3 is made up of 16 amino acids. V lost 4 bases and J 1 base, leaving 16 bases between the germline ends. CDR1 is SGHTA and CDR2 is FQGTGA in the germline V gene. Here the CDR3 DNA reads TGTGCCAGCAGCTCCCAGACTACCGACGGGAACACTGAAGCTTTCTTT. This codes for CASSSQTTDGNTEAFF.

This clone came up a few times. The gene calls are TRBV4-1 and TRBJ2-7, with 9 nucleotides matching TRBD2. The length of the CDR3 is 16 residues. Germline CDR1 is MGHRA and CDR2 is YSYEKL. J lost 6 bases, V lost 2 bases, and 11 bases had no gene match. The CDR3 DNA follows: TGCGCCAGCAGCCAAAGGAGGACTAGCGTTGAGGGCGAGCAGTACTTC. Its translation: CASSQRRTSVEGEQYF.

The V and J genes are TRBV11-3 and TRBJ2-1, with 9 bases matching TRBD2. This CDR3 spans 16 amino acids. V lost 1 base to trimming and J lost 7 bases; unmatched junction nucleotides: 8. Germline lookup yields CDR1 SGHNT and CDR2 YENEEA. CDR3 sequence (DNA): TGTGCCAGCAGCTTAGCTCGTAGCGGGAGTCGAAATGAGCAGTTCTTC. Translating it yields CASSLARSGSRNEQFF.

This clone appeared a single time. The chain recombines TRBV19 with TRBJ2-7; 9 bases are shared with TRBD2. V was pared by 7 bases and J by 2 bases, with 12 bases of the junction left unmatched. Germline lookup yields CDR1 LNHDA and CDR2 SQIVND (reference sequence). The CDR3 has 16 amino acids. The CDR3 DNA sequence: TGTGCCAGTACCCAGGGGCCTAGCGGGGCGCCCTACGAGCAGTACTTC. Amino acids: CASTQGPSGAPYEQYF.

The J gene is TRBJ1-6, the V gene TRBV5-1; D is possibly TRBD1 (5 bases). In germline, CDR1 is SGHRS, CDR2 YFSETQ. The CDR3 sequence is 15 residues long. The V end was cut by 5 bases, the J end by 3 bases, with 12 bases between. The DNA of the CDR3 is TGCGCCAGCAGGCGGGAGGGGTACTATAATTCACCCCTCCACTTT. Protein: CASRREGYYNSPLHF.

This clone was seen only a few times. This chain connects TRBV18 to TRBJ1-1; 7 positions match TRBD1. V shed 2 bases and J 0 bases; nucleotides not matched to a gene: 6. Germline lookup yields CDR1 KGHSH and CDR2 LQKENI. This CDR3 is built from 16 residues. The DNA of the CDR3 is TGTGCCAGCTCACCAATGACAGGGAGTATGAACACTGAAGCTTTCTTT. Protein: CASSPMTGSMNTEAFF.

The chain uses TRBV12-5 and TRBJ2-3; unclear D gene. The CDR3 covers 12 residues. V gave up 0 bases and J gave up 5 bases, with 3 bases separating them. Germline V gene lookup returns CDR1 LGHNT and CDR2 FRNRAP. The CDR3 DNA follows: TGTGCTAGTGGTTTGGTCGGAGATACGCAGTATTTT. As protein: CASGLVGDTQYF.

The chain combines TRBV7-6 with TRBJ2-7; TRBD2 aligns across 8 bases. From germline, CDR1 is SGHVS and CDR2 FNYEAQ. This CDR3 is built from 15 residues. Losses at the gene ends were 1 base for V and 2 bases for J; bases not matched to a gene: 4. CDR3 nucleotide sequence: TGTGCCAGCAGCTTAGAGGCTAGCGGGCCCTACGAGCAGTACTTC. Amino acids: CASSLEASGPYEQYF.

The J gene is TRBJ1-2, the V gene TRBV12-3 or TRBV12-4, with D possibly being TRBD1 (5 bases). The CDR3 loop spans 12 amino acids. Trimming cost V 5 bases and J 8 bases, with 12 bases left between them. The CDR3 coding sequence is TGTGCCAGCAGTACAGGTGAGGACGGCTACACCTTC. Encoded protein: CASSTGEDGYTF.

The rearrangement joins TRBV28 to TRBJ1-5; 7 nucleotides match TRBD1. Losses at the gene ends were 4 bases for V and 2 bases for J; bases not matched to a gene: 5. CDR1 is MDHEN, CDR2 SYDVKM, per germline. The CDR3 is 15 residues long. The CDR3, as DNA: TGTGCCAGCAGTTCCAGGGACAGCGGCAATCAGCCCCAGCATTTT. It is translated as CASSSRDSGNQPQHF. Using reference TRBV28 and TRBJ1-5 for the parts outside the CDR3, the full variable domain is DVKVTQSSRYLVKRTGEKVFLECVQDMDHENMFWYRQDPGLGLRLIYFSYDVKMKEKGDIPEGYSVSREKKERFSLILESASTNQTSMYLCASSSRDSGNQPQHFGDGTRLSIL.

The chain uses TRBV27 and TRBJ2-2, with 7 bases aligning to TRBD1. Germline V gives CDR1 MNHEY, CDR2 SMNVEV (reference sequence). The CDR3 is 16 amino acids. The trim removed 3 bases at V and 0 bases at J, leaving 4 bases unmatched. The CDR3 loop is CASSFKGGSNTGELFF. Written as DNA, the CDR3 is TGTGCCAGCAGTTTTAAAGGGGGCTCGAACACCGGGGAGCTGTTTTTT.

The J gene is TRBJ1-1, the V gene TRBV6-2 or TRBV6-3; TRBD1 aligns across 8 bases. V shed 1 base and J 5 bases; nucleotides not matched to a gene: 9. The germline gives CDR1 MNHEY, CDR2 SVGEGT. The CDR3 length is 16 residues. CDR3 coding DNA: TGTGCCAGCAGTTACTATCCGGACAGGGTTGGAACTGAAGCTTTCTTT. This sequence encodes CASSYYPDRVGTEAFF.

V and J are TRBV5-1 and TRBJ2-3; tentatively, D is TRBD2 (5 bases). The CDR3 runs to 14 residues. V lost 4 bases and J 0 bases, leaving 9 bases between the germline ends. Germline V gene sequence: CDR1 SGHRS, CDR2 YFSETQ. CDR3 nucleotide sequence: TGCGCCAGCAGCCCCCGGACTAGCACAGATACGCAGTATTTT. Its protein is CASSPRTSTDTQYF.

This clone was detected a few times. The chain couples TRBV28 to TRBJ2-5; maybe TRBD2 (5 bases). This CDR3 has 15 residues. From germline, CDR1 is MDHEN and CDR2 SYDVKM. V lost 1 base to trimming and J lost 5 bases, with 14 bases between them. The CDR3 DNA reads TGTGCCAGCAGTTTATTAGAGGGAGTGGGGGAGACCCAGTACTTC. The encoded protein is CASSLLEGVGETQYF.